The 6 T cell receptor beta chains listed next were all sequenced from one sample in a study of Graves' ophthalmopathy and Graves' hyperthyroidism. For repertoire sequencing, the TCR beta CDR3 regions were amplified from RNA transcripts. First-round RT-PCR employed HTBI primers, with a second-round multiplex PCR after it. Each CDR3 protein is one row after TCRdb ran MiXCR on the multiplex PCR reads. This table has 350,000 to 450,000 distinct CDR3 sequences, under 25% appearing once. The specimen sequenced was peripheral blood. These receptors were obtained from a woman in her late teens or twenties with stable Graves' hyperthyroidism.

The chain carries TRBV11-2 and TRBJ1-5, with a weak D call TRBD1 (5 bases). Looked up from germline, CDR1 is SGHAT and CDR2 is FQNNGV. The CDR3 length is 14 residues. V lost 5 bases to trimming and J lost 4 bases, with 12 bases between them. CDR3 amino acids: CASSQMGQNQPQHF. DNA of the CDR3: TGTGCCAGCAGCCAGATGGGGCAGAATCAGCCCCAGCATTTT. Based on the CDR3 plus reference TRBV11-2 and TRBJ1-5, the full variable domain is EAGVAQSPRYKIIEKRQSVAFWCNPISGHATLYWYQQILGQGPKLLIQFQNNGVVDDSQLPKDRFSAERLKGVDSTLKIQPAKLEDSAVYLCASSQMGQNQPQHFGDGTRLSIL.

This clonotype was observed at least ten times. V usage is TRBV6-1 and J usage is TRBJ2-7; 14 positions agree with TRBD2. J gave up 6 bases and V 10 bases, and 11 bases lay outside the gene matches. The CDR3 spans 15 residues. Germline V gives CDR1 MNHNS, CDR2 SASEGT. The CDR3 region has the DNA TGTGCCAACTCTCCGGGACTAGCGGGAGTTGGCGAGCAGTACTTC. Its protein product is CANSPGLAGVGEQYF.

This clonotype was seen many times. The chain couples TRBV11-2 to TRBJ2-7; 9 positions agree with TRBD1. Unmatched junction bases numbered 10, after V lost 5 bases and J lost 2 bases. The CDR3 sequence is 16 residues long. The germline V gene encodes CDR1 SGHAT and CDR2 FQNNGV. In nucleotides, the CDR3 is TGTGCCAGCAGCCGAATTCCGGGACAGGGCACCTACGAGCAGTACTTC. It encodes CASSRIPGQGTYEQYF. Filled out from reference TRBV11-2 and TRBJ2-7, the complete variable domain reads EAGVAQSPRYKIIEKRQSVAFWCNPISGHATLYWYQQILGQGPKLLIQFQNNGVVDDSQLPKDRFSAERLKGVDSTLKIQPAKLEDSAVYLCASSRIPGQGTYEQYFGPGTRLTVT.

The chain joins TRBV15 to TRBJ2-7; the D is unclear. Germline V lookup: CDR1 LNHNV, CDR2 YYDKDF (reference sequence). The V and J ends lost 3 bases and 0 bases respectively, with 15 bases between them. The CDR3 totals 16 residues. The CDR3 DNA sequence: TGTGCCACCAGCAGGTCCTATGACTTATCCTCCTACGAGCAGTACTTC. Amino acids: CATSRSYDLSSYEQYF.

This clonotype appeared many times. The V call is TRBV9, the J call TRBJ1-5; 12 bases align to TRBD1. Looked up from germline, CDR1 is SGDLS and CDR2 is YYNGEE. The junction had 3 bases not matched to a gene; V was cut back by 4 bases and J by 7 bases. The CDR3 has 14 amino acids. The CDR3, as DNA: TGTGCCAGCAGCCAAGGGACAGGGGGCCAGCCCCAGCATTTT. Amino acids: CASSQGTGGQPQHF.

This clonotype was recorded many times. This chain connects TRBV7-2 to TRBJ2-7; perhaps TRBD2 as D (5 bases). Germline loops: CDR1 SGHTA, CDR2 FQGNSA. V gave up 0 bases and J gave up 1 base, with 10 bases separating them. The CDR3 totals 15 residues. For the CDR3, the DNA is TGTGCCAGCAGCTTAGCTAGCAGCGGATCCTACGAGCAGTACTTC. Translation: CASSLASSGSYEQYF. Looking up the rest from reference TRBV7-2 and TRBJ2-7 gives the full variable domain: GAGVSQSPSNKVTEKGKDVELRCDPISGHTALYWYRQSLGQGLEFLIYFQGNSAPDKSGLPSDRFSAERTGGSVSTLTIQRTQQEDSAVYLCASSLASSGSYEQYFGPGTRLTVT.